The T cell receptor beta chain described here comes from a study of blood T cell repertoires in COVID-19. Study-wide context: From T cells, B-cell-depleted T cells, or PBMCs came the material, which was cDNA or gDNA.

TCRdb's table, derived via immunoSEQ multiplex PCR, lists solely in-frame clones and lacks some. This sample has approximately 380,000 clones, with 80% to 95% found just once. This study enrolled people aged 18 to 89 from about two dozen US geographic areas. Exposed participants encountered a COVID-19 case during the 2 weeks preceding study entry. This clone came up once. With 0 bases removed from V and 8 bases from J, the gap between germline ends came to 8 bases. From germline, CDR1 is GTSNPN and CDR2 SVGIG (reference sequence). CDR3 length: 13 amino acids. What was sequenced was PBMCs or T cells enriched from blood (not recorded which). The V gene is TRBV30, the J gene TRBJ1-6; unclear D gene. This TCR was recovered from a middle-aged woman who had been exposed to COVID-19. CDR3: CAWSVSADSPLHF. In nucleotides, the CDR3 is TGTGCCTGGAGTGTTTCCGCGGATTCACCCCTCCACTTT. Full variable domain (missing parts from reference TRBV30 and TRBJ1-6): SQTIHQWPATLVQPVGSPLSLECTVEGTSNPNLYWYRQAAGRGLQLLFYSVGIGQISSEVPQNLSASRPQDRQFILSSKKLLLSDSGFYLCAWSVSADSPLHFGNGTRLTVT.